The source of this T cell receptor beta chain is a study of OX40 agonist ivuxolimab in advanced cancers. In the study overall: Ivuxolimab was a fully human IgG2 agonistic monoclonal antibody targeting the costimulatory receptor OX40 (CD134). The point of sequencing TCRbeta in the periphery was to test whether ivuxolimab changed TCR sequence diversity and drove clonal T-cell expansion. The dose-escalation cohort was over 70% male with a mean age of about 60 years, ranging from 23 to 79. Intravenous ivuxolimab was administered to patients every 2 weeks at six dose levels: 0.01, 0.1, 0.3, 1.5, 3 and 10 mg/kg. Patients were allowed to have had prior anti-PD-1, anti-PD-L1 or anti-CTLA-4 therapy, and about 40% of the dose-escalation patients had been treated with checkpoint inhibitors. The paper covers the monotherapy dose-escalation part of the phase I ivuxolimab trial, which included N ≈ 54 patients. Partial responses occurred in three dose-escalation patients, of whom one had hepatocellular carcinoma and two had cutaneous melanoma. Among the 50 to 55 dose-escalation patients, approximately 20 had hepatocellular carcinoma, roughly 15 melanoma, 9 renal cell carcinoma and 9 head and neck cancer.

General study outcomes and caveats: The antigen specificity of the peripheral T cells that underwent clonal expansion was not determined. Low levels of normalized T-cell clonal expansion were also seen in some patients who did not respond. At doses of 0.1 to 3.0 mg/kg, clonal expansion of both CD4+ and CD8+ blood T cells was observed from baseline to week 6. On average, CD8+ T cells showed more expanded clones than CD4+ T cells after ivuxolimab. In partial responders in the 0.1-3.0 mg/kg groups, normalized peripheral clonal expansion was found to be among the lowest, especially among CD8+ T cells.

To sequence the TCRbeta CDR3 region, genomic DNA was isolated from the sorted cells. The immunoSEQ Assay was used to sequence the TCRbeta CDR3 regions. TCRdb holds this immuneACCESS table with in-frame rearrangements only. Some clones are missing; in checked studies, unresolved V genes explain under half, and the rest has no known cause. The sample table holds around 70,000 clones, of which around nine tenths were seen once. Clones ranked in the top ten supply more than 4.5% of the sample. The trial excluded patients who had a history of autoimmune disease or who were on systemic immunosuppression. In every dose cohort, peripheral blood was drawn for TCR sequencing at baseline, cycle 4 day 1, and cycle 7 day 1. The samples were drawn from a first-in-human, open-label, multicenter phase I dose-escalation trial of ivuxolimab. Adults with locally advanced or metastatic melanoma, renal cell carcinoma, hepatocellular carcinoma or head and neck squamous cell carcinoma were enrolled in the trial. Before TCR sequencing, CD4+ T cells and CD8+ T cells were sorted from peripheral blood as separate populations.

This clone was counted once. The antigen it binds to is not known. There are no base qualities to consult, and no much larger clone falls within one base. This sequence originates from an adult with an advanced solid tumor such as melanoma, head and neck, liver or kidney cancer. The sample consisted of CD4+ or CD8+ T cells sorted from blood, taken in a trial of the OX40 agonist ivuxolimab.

For the CDR3, the sequence is CASSPGLAPYEQYF. The bases read TGTGCCAGCAGCCCTGGACTTGCCCCCTACGAGCAGTACTTC. The chain is made from TRBV7-8 and TRBJ2-7; the D region possibly corresponds to TRBD2 (5 bases align). The junction carries 13 bases between V and J, which are trimmed by 5 bases and 2 bases respectively. In the germline V gene, CDR1 corresponds to SGHVS and CDR2 to FQNEAQ. The CDR3 sequence holds 14 residues, the cysteine and phenylalanine included. The sequence is cut down to CDR3 DNA, 42 bases in frame from base 1.